These 8 T cell receptor beta chains share one sample of origin, sequenced in a study of identical twins. MiXCR, run by TCRdb on the 5' RACE reads, gives a single entry per CDR3 protein. The data show around 160,000 distinct CDR3 sequences, with roughly 3.5% seen just once and roughly 8% held by the top ten. Sequenced: memory T cells sorted from blood. Source of these receptors: a man between 18 and 29 years old in good health.

This clonotype has ten or more counts. V gene TRBV6-1 combines with J gene TRBJ2-1; 7 bases agree with TRBD2. The CDR3 totals 14 residues. Germline values: CDR1 MNHNS, CDR2 SASEGT. Trimming cost V 6 bases and J 8 bases; bases outside gene matches: 10. The CDR3 region is CASSSPGRADEQFF. CDR3 nucleotide sequence: TGTGCCAGCAGCTCCCCGGGGAGGGCCGATGAGCAGTTCTTC.

This clonotype appeared many times. The chain is built from TRBV5-1 and TRBJ2-5; 15 nucleotides agree with TRBD2. V was clipped by 3 bases and J by 4 bases; unmatched bases: 4. The germline V gene encodes CDR1 SGHRS and CDR2 YFSETQ. CDR3 length equals 16 residues. CDR3 sequence reads: CASSSGLAGGRETQYF. DNA of the CDR3: TGCGCCAGCAGCTCGGGACTAGCGGGAGGTAGAGAGACCCAGTACTTC.

This clonotype showed up many times. This chain connects TRBV3-1 to TRBJ2-3, with TRBD2 as a possible D gene (6 bases). The germline V gene encodes CDR1 LGHDT and CDR2 YNNKEL (reference sequence). This CDR3 contains 15 residues. Trimming removed 3 bases from V and 3 bases from J, with 13 bases in between. The CDR3 spells CASSQGGGLTDTQYF. In nucleotides, the CDR3 is TGTGCCAGCAGCCAGGGGGGAGGACTGACAGATACGCAGTATTTT.

This clonotype was recorded at least ten times. The chain carries TRBV28 and TRBJ1-3, with no clear D. Between the trimmed V and J ends, which lost 6 bases and 1 base, there was a span of 7 bases. CDR1 and CDR2 (germline): MDHEN, SYDVKM. The CDR3 consists of 13 residues. The CDR3 region has the DNA TGTGCCAGCAGGGGGAGTTCTGGAAACACCATATATTTT. It codes for CASRGSSGNTIYF.

This clonotype occurred many times. The rearrangement joins TRBV7-9 to TRBJ2-1; 7 nucleotides match TRBD2. This CDR3 region has 15 residues. V trimming: 0 bases; J trimming: 8 bases; junction bases outside the gene matches: 7. Germline V CDR1 and CDR2: SEHNR, FQNEAQ (reference sequence). CDR3 residues: CASSLARGIGHEQFF. The CDR3 region has the DNA TGTGCCAGCAGCTTAGCGCGGGGGATTGGCCATGAGCAGTTCTTC.

The sample holds many counts of this clonotype. V gene TRBV4-2 combines with J gene TRBJ2-7, with 9 bases fitting TRBD1. The J segment lost 5 bases and the V segment lost 4 bases, leaving 3 bases of the junction unmatched. There are 13 residues in the CDR3. Germline V gene lookup returns CDR1 LGHNA and CDR2 YNFKEQ. CDR3 sequence: CASSRQGGDEQYF. DNA of the CDR3: TGTGCCAGCAGCCGACAGGGGGGTGACGAGCAGTACTTC.

At least ten counts were recorded for this clonotype. The chain joins TRBV4-2 to TRBJ1-5; 10 bases match TRBD1. This CDR3 has 16 amino acids. CDR1 and CDR2 (germline): LGHNA, YNFKEQ. Trimming removed 1 base from V and 6 bases from J; junction bases left unmatched: 6. CDR3 bases: TGTGCCAGCAGCCAAGCTCGGGGGACAGGGGTTCAGCCCCAGCATTTT. It codes for CASSQARGTGVQPQHF.

This clonotype was observed many times. V is TRBV12-3 or TRBV12-4 and J is TRBJ2-1, with 11 bases that match TRBD2. The J segment lost 0 bases and the V segment lost 7 bases, leaving 5 bases of the junction unmatched. This CDR3 has 16 residues. The CDR3, as DNA: TGTGCCAGCATTGGGACTAGCGGCAACTCCTACAATGAGCAGTTCTTC. Amino acids: CASIGTSGNSYNEQFF.